This T cell receptor beta chain originates from a study of blood T cells in healthy people across ages. Concerning this clonotype itself: Its cognate antigen is unknown.

Study-level findings and limits: Any conclusive comparison of naive versus antigen-experienced cells was prevented by using unsorted PBMCs. Unknown donor CMV status possibly confounded expanded clonotype changes.

Using a J-beta primer mix together with a sample-barcoded 5' primer, a second PCR was run for roughly 7 to 11 cycles. TCRdb used MiXCR to reprocess the 5' RACE reads, holding one entry per CDR3 protein. The repertoire includes about 580,000 distinct CDR3 sequences, 40% to 50% of them detected once, and roughly 25% sits in the top ten. The CDR3 is made up of 16 amino acids. After removal of 3 bases from V and 0 bases from J, the junction contained 3 bases not matched to a gene. Germline-derived CDR1 and CDR2 are KGHDR and SFDVKD. The rearrangement uses TRBV24-1 and TRBJ2-3; 9 nucleotides align to TRBD2. This receptor was obtained from a man older than 75 in good health. Sequencing used blood. The CDR3 region is CATSDRLAGSTDTQYF. CDR3 nucleotides: TGTGCCACCAGTGATCGGCTAGCGGGAAGCACAGATACGCAGTATTTT.